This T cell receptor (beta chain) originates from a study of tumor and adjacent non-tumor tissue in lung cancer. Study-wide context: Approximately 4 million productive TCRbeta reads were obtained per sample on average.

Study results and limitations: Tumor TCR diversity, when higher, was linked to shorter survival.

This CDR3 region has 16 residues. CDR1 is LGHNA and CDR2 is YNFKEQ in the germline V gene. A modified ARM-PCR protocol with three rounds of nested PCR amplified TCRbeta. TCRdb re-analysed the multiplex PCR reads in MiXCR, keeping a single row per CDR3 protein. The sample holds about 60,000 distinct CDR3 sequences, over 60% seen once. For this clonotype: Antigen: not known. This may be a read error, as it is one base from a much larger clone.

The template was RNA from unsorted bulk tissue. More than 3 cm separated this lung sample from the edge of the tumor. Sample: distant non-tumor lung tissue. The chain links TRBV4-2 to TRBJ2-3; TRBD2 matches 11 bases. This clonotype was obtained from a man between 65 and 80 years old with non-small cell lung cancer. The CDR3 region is CVSSEGASGRTDTQYF. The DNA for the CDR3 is TGTGTCAGCAGCGAGGGGGCTAGCGGGAGGACAGATACGCAGTATTTT.